This T cell receptor (beta chain) appears in the sequencing data of a study of blood T cell repertoires in COVID-19. The repertoire was sequenced with immunoSEQ multiplex PCR; TCRdb's copy has only in-frame clones and lacks some. The table records about 170,000 clones, about 80% of them present only once. The CDR3 sequence is 14 residues long. The germline CDR1 and CDR2 sequences are KGHSH and LQKENI. The V gene lost 3 bases and the J gene lost 6 bases, with 14 bases spanning the gap. This clonotype was sampled from a man between 65 and 80 years old with active or convalescent COVID-19. The rearrangement uses TRBV18 and TRBJ1-2; D gene uncertain. Sequences were obtained from peripheral blood. The CDR3 spells CASSPTRNENGYTF. The DNA of the CDR3 is TGTGCCAGCTCACCGACCAGGAACGAAAATGGCTACACCTTC.